The T cell receptor (beta chain) described here comes from a study of cytomegalovirus exposure and HLA in healthy donors. Study-level findings and limits: The majority of CMV-associated TCR beta chains were reported as apparently HLA-restricted in a later analysis.

This clone is a singleton in its sample. As yet, its antigen is unknown. 13 Jbeta primers and 60 Vbeta primers were used for the PCR. Assay: immunoSEQ multiplex PCR; the TCRdb copy retains only in-frame clones and omits some. The data hold 220,000 or so clones, with more than 75% observed a single time. The material sequenced was PBMCs. The TCR was taken from a woman between 40 and 55 years old in good health and CMV-seronegative.

The CDR3 loop reads CASSIVPSGKIRNTQYF. The CDR3 DNA is TGTGCCAGTAGTATAGTACCCAGCGGAAAGATCAGGAATACGCAGTATTTT. This chain links TRBV19 with TRBJ2-3; tentatively, D is TRBD2 (5 bases). This CDR3 spans 17 amino acids. The V end was cut by 1 base, the J end by 7 bases, with 21 bases between. In germline, CDR1 is LNHDA, CDR2 SQIVND (reference sequence).